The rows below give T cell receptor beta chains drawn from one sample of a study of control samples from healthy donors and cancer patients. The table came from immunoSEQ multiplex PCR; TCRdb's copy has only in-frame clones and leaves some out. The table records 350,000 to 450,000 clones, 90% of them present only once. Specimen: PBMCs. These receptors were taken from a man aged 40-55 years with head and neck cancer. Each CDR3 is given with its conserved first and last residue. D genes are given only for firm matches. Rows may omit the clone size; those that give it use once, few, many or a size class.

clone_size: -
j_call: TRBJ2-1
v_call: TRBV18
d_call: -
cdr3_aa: CASSGAPNEDNEQFF
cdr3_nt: TGTGCCAGCTCAGGTGCCCCTAACGAAGACAATGAGCAGTTCTTC

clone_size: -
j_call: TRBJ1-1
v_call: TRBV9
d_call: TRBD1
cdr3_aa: CASSVPGTGNVNTEAFF
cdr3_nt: TGTGCCAGCAGCGTACCCGGGACAGGGAACGTTAACACTGAAGCTTTCTTT

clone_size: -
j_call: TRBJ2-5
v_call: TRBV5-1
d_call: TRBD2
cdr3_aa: CASRYRAAGGGQETQYF
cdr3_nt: TGCGCCAGCAGATACCGGGCAGCGGGGGGTGGCCAAGAGACCCAGTACTTC

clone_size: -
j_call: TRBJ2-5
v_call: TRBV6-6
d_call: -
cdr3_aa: CASSPQFQRRYQETQYF
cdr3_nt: TGTGCCAGCAGTCCACAATTCCAGCGGAGGTACCAAGAGACCCAGTACTTC

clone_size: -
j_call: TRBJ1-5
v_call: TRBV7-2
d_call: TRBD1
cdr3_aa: CASSSRGTGGNQPQHF
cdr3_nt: TGTGCCAGCAGCTCCCGGGGGACAGGGGGCAATCAGCCCCAGCATTTT

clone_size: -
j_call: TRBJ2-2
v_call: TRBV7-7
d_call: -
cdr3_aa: CASSNSGGNTGELFF
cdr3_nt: TGTGCTAGCAGCAATAGTGGGGGAAACACCGGGGAGCTGTTTTTT

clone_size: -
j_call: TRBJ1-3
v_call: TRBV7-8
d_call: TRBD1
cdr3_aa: CASSAGTASGNTIYF
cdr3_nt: TGTGCCAGCAGCGCCGGGACAGCCTCTGGAAACACCATATATTTT

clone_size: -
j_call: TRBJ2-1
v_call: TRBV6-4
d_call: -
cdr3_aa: CASSDSNAWGSSSYNEQFF
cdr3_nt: TGTGCCAGCAGTGATTCGAACGCGTGGGGGTCAAGCTCCTACAATGAGCAGTTCTTC

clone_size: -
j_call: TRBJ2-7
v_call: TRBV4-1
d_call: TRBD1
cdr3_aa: CASSQDRDRGYEQYF
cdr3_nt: TGCGCCAGCAGCCAAGACCGGGACAGGGGATACGAGCAGTACTTC

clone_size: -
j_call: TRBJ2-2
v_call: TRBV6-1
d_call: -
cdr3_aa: CASSGLNTGELFF
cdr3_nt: TGTGCCAGCAGCGGACTGAACACCGGGGAGCTGTTTTTT

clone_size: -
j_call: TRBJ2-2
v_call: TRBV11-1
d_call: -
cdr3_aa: CASSLGTTNTGELFF
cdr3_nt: TGTGCCAGCAGCTTAGGGACAACGAACACCGGGGAGCTGTTTTTT

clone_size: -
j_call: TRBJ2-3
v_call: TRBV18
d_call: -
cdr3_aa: CASSPDTYTDTQYF
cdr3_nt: TGTGCCAGCTCACCAGACACTTACACAGATACGCAGTATTTT

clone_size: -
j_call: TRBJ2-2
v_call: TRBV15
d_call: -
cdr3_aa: CATSRDLAVPTGELFF
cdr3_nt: TGTGCCACCAGCAGAGATCTGGCTGTCCCCACCGGGGAGCTGTTTTTT

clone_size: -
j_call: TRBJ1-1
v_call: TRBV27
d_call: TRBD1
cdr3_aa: CASCRTGSNTEAFF
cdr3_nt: TGTGCCAGCTGTAGGACAGGGTCGAACACTGAAGCTTTCTTT

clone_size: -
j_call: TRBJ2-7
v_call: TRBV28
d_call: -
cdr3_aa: CASSLGGTNEQYF
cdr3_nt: TGTGCCAGCAGTTTAGGAGGGACAAACGAGCAGTACTTC

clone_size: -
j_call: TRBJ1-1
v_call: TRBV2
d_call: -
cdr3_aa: CASHVFQGTEAFF
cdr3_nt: TGTGCCAGCCATGTTTTCCAGGGAACTGAAGCTTTCTTT

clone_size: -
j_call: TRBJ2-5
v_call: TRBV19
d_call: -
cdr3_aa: CASSQPGHNQETQYF
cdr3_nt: TGTGCCAGTAGCCAACCGGGACACAACCAAGAGACCCAGTACTTC

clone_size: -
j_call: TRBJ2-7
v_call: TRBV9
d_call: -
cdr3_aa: CASSVEGAVGEQYF
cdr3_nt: TGTGCCAGCAGCGTAGAGGGAGCGGTGGGCGAGCAGTACTTC

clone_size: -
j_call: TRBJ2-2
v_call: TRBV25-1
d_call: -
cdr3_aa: CASSDRDWTGELFF
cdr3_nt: TGTGCCAGCAGTGACAGGGATTGGACCGGGGAGCTGTTTTTT

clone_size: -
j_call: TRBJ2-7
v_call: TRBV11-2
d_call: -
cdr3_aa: CASSLDRTTYEQYF
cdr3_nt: TGTGCCAGCAGCTTAGACAGGACAACCTACGAGCAGTACTTC

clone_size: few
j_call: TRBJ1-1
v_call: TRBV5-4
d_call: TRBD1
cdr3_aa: CASSVFLGQGVFEAFF
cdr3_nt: TGTGCCAGCAGCGTATTCTTGGGACAGGGGGTATTTGAAGCTTTCTTT

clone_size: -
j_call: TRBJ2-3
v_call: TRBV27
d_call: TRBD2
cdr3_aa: CASSLSPSGGDTQYF
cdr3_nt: TGTGCCAGCAGTTTATCGCCGAGCGGGGGTGATACGCAGTATTTT

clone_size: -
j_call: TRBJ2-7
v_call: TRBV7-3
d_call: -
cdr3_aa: CASSLDPPPGEQYF
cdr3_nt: TGTGCCAGCAGCTTAGACCCCCCCCCGGGCGAGCAGTACTTC

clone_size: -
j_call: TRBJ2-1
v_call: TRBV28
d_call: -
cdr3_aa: CASSLLRPQNEQFF
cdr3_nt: TGTGCCAGCAGTTTATTGCGGCCGCAGAATGAGCAGTTCTTC

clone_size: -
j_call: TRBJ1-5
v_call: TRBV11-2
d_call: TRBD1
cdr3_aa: CASSEGQGSAAQHF
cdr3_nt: TGTGCCAGCAGCGAGGGACAGGGCTCGGCTGCCCAGCATTTT

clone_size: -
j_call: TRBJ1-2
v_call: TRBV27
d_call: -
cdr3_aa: CASSLGPFYGYTF
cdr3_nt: TGTGCCAGCAGTTTAGGCCCGTTCTATGGCTACACCTTC

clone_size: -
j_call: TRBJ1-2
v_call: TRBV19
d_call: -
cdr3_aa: CASSQRDRNYGYTF
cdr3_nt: TGTGCCAGTAGTCAGAGAGACAGGAACTATGGCTACACCTTC

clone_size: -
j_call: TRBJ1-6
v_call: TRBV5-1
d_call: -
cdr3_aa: CASSLERNSPLHF
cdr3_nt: TGCGCCAGCAGCTTGGAACGTAATTCACCCCTCCACTTT